These T cell receptor beta chains were read from a single sample in a study of cytomegalovirus exposure and HLA in healthy donors. Data came from immunoSEQ multiplex PCR; TCRdb stores just in-frame clones and leaves some out. Of 100,000 to 150,000 clones listed, 73% are singletons. Material: PBMCs. These receptors were obtained from a woman aged 40 to 49 in good health and CMV-seropositive. Each CDR3 is given with its conserved first and last residue. D genes are given only for firm matches. Clone sizes are given selectively: once, few, many, or a class where the clone is expanded.

abundance: .
v_gene: TRBV6-5
d_gene: .
j_gene: TRBJ1-1
CDR3aa: CAAWAEPRYEAFF
CDR3nt: TGTGCGGCCTGGGCAGAACCACGGTATGAAGCTTTCTTT

abundance: .
v_gene: TRBV19
d_gene: .
j_gene: TRBJ2-3
CDR3aa: CASSNVRQNTDTQYF
CDR3nt: TGTGCCAGTAGTAATGTACGACAGAACACAGATACGCAGTATTTT

abundance: .
v_gene: TRBV19
d_gene: .
j_gene: TRBJ1-2
CDR3aa: CASSFSRGGYTF
CDR3nt: TGTGCCAGTAGTTTCAGCAGGGGTGGCTACACCTTC

abundance: once
v_gene: TRBV5-6
d_gene: TRBD1
j_gene: TRBJ1-1
CDR3aa: CASSGTGLGRRTEAFF
CDR3nt: TGTGCCAGCAGCGGGACAGGCCTAGGGAGGAGGACTGAAGCTTTCTTT

abundance: .
v_gene: TRBV5-1
d_gene: .
j_gene: TRBJ2-7
CDR3aa: CASSFSGSYEQYF
CDR3nt: TGCGCCAGCAGCTTTTCAGGCTCCTACGAGCAGTACTTC

abundance: .
v_gene: TRBV4-1
d_gene: TRBD1
j_gene: TRBJ2-7
CDR3aa: CASSQDVNRGRASYEQYF
CDR3nt: TGCGCCAGCAGCCAAGACGTAAACAGGGGACGCGCATCCTACGAGCAGTACTTC

abundance: .
v_gene: TRBV9
d_gene: .
j_gene: TRBJ1-1
CDR3aa: CASSVEAPPKQGRTEAFF
CDR3nt: TGTGCCAGCAGCGTAGAGGCCCCGCCCAAACAGGGACGAACTGAAGCTTTCTTT

abundance: .
v_gene: TRBV11-3
d_gene: TRBD1
j_gene: TRBJ2-1
CDR3aa: CASSSSGQGYNEQFF
CDR3nt: TGTGCCAGCAGCTCCTCGGGACAGGGATACAATGAGCAGTTCTTC

abundance: few
v_gene: TRBV14
d_gene: TRBD2
j_gene: TRBJ2-1
CDR3aa: CASSQGAGLIF
CDR3nt: TGTGCCAGCAGCCAAGGAGCGGGACTAATCTTC

abundance: many
v_gene: TRBV28
d_gene: .
j_gene: TRBJ1-5
CDR3aa: CASTTEGQINQPQHF
CDR3nt: TGTGCCAGCACCACGGAAGGACAGATCAATCAGCCCCAGCATTTT

abundance: few
v_gene: TRBV7-8
d_gene: TRBD2
j_gene: TRBJ2-7
CDR3aa: CASSPAGEQYF
CDR3nt: TGTGCCAGCAGCCCAGCGGGGGAGCAGTACTTC

abundance: .
v_gene: TRBV18
d_gene: .
j_gene: TRBJ2-5
CDR3aa: CASSPQQQETQYF
CDR3nt: TGTGCCAGCTCACCCCAACAACAAGAGACCCAGTACTTC

abundance: .
v_gene: TRBV14
d_gene: TRBD1
j_gene: TRBJ1-6
CDR3aa: CASSQRTGNSPLHF
CDR3nt: TGTGCCAGCAGCCAACGGACAGGGAACTCACCCCTCCACTTT

abundance: .
v_gene: TRBV7-3
d_gene: .
j_gene: TRBJ2-4
CDR3aa: CASSPQGGNIQYF
CDR3nt: TGTGCCAGCAGCCCCCAAGGGGGAAACATTCAGTACTTC